What follows describes a single T cell receptor (beta chain). Its antigen is currently unknown. The CDR3 is 15 residues long. Germline CDR1 SGHNT, CDR2 YYREEE (reference sequence). Trimming removed 0 bases at V and 4 bases at J, with 13 bases between. The sample is drawn from a study of cytomegalovirus exposure and HLA in healthy donors. Overall study: The 120 validation repertoires were reported in a later analysis to have been generated on the same platform as the roughly 700 first-cohort repertoires.

Sequenced by immunoSEQ multiplex PCR; TCRdb stores in-frame clones only, minus some. The sample contains over 100,000 clones, around nine tenths of which appear only once. The study drew the donors from its approximately 120-subject validation cohort, separate from the 666-subject first cohort. Broader study findings: According to a later analysis, TCR clusters from the first cohort tended to co-occur in the 120 or so validation repertoires. Cytomegalovirus-associated TCR beta chains were listed, numbering some 170.

The clonotype originates from a woman aged 18-35 years in good health and CMV-seronegative. The sequencing input was PBMCs. This chain uses TRBV5-4 with TRBJ2-5, with D unresolved. The CDR3 coding sequence is TGTGCCAGCAGCTTGGGGGCGCAGGCTCGAGAGACCCAGTACTTC. This translates into CASSLGAQARETQYF.